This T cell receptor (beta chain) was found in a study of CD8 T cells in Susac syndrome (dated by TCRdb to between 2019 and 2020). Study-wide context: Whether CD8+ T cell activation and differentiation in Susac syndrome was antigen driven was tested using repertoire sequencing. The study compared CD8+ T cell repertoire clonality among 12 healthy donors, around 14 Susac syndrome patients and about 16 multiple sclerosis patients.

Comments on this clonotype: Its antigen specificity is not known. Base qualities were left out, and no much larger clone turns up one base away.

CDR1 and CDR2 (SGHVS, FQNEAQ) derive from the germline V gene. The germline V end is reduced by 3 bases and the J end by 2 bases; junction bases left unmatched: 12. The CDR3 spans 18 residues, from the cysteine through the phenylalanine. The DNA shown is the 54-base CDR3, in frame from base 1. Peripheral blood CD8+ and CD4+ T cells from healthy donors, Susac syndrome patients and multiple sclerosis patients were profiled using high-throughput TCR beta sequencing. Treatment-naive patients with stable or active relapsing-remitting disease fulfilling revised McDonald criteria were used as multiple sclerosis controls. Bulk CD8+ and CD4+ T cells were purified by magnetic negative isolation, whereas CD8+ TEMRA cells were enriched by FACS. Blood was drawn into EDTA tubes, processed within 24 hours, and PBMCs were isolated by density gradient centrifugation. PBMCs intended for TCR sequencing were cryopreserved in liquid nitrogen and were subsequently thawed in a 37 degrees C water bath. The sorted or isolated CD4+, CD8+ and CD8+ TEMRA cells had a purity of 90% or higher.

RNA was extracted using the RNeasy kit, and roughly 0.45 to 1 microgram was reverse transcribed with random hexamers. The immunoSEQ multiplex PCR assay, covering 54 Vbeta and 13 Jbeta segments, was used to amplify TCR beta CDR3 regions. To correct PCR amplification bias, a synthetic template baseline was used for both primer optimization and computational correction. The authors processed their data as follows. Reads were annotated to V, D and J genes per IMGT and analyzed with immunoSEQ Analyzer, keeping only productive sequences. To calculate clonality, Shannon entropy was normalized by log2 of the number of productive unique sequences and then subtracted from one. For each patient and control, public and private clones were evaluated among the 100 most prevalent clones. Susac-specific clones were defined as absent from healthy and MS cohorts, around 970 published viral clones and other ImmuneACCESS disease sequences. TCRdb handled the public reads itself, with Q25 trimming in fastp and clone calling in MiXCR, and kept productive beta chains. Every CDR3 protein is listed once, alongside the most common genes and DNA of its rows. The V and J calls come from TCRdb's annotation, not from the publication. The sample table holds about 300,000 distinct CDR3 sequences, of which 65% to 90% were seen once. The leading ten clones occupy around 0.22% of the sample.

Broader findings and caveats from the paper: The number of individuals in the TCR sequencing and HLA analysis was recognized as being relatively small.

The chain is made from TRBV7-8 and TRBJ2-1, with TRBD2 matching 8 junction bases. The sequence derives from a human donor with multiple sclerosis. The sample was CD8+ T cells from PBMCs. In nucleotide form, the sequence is TGTGCCAGCAGCTTGAGGACTAGCTCCGGAGGTACCTACAATGAGCAGTTCTTC. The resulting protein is CASSLRTSSGGTYNEQFF.